These 29 T cell receptor beta chains were all obtained from the same sample, sequenced in a study of cytomegalovirus exposure and HLA in healthy donors. This PCR relied on a set of 60 Vbeta primers and 13 Jbeta primers. Profiling relied on immunoSEQ multiplex PCR, and the TCRdb table lists in-frame clones only, not all of them. The sample yields about 140,000 clones, around 80% seen once. Sequencing was performed on PBMCs. The receptors come from a female donor in good health and CMV-seronegative.

V and J are TRBV7-9 and TRBJ2-3; 8 bases agree with TRBD1. The CDR3 extends over 12 amino acids. Germline V gene lookup returns CDR1 SEHNR and CDR2 FQNEAQ (reference sequence). The V gene end was trimmed by 6 bases and the J gene end by 4 bases; junction bases not matched to a gene: 0. CDR3 in DNA: TGTGCCAGCAGACAGGGGGCAGATACGCAGTATTTT. As protein: CASRQGADTQYF. Full variable domain (remainder filled in from reference TRBV7-9 and TRBJ2-3): DTGVSQNPRHKITKRGQNVTFRCDPISEHNRLYWYRQTLGQGPEFLTYFQNEAQLEKSRLLSDRFSAERPKGSFSTLEIQRTEQGDSAMYLCASRQGADTQYFGPGTRLTVL.

The gene calls are TRBV7-9 and TRBJ1-4; no clear D gene. Per the germline V gene, CDR1 is SEHNR and CDR2 is FQNEAQ (reference sequence). There are 11 residues in the CDR3. V was pared by 6 bases and J by 11 bases, with 10 bases between. The CDR3, as DNA: TGTGCCAGCAGTGAGACCGGGAAACTGTTTTTT. Protein: CASSETGKLFF.

This clone is a singleton in its sample. The genes are TRBV11-2 and TRBJ1-1; D perhaps matches TRBD1 (6 bases). V gave up 0 bases and J gave up 3 bases, with 11 bases separating them. This CDR3 is built from 15 residues. Germline V gene sequence: CDR1 SGHAT, CDR2 FQNNGV. The CDR3 loop reads CASSLDSAGDTEAFF. The DNA for the CDR3 is TGTGCCAGCAGCTTAGATTCTGCAGGGGACACTGAAGCTTTCTTT.

This chain joins TRBV5-5 and TRBJ1-4; D ambiguous. Germline CDR1 SGHKS, CDR2 YYEKEE (reference sequence). The CDR3 covers 15 residues. Trimming shortened V by 5 bases and J by 0 bases, and 11 bases separated the two germline ends. For the CDR3, the DNA is TGTGCCAGCAGGGTTACCCTAGCAACTAATGAAAAACTGTTTTTT. Amino acid sequence: CASRVTLATNEKLFF.

In its sample, this clone was seen once. The chain joins TRBV6-1 to TRBJ2-3, with 9 positions matching TRBD2. Germline CDR1 MNHNS, CDR2 SASEGT. CDR3 length: 15 amino acids. The J segment lost 4 bases and the V segment lost 4 bases, leaving 6 bases of the junction unmatched. In DNA, the CDR3 is TGTGCCAGCAGTGTGGGGACTAGCAGAGCAGATACGCAGTATTTT. It codes for CASSVGTSRADTQYF.

J is TRBJ2-7 and V is TRBV6-6, with D hard to call. There are 14 residues in the CDR3. Germline CDR1 reads MNHNY; CDR2 reads SVGAGI (reference sequence). V lost 2 bases to trimming and J lost 7 bases, with 15 bases between them. The DNA for the CDR3 is TGTGCCAGCAGTTACGGAGACGGCCTCGGGGAGCAGTACTTC. Translating it yields CASSYGDGLGEQYF.

The rearrangement uses TRBV9 and TRBJ1-2; TRBD1 matches at 9 bases. Germline trimming cut 3 bases from V and 6 bases from J; bases unmatched to any gene: 12. The CDR3 totals 16 residues. Germline loops: CDR1 SGDLS, CDR2 YYNGEE. DNA of the CDR3: TGTGCCAGCAGCGCCCGGGACAGGGTCTACCACGATGGCTACACCTTC. Its translation: CASSARDRVYHDGYTF.

V is TRBV19 and J is TRBJ1-2, with TRBD1 as a possible D gene (6 bases). The germline CDR1 and CDR2 sequences are LNHDA and SQIVND (reference sequence). The CDR3 runs to 14 residues. Trimming removed 7 bases from V and 5 bases from J, with 17 bases in between. The CDR3, as DNA: TGTGCCAGTAAAAGGAACAGGGAGTGGTATGGCTACACCTTC. This encodes CASKRNREWYGYTF.

The chain is built from TRBV28 and TRBJ2-2; 8 bases are shared with TRBD1. The CDR3 sequence is 18 residues long. Germline CDR1 MDHEN, CDR2 SYDVKM. Trimming removed 6 bases from V and 2 bases from J; junction bases left unmatched: 14. The CDR3 region has the DNA TGTGCCAGCAGGTCGTACCCCACAGGGGGGCCCAACACCGGGGAGCTGTTTTTT. Its protein is CASRSYPTGGPNTGELFF.

The CDR3: CASSSYQGLGTDTQYF. For the CDR3, the DNA is TGTGCCAGCAGTTCCTACCAGGGGTTGGGGACAGATACGCAGTATTTT. The J gene is TRBJ2-3, the V gene TRBV28; TRBD1 might be the D (6 bases). The length of the CDR3 is 16 residues. CDR1 is MDHEN and CDR2 is SYDVKM in the germline V gene. Deletions cut 4 bases from V and 3 bases from J, with 17 bases between.

The genes are TRBV15 and TRBJ1-4, with D maybe TRBD1 (5 bases). This CDR3 has 16 residues. Germline V gene sequence: CDR1 LNHNV, CDR2 YYDKDF (reference sequence). V lost 5 bases and J lost 4, with 17 bases in between. CDR3 sequence: CATSQGATTFNEKLFF. For the CDR3, the DNA is TGTGCCACCAGCCAGGGCGCGACAACCTTTAATGAAAAACTGTTTTTT.

This chain joins TRBV5-1 and TRBJ2-3; 8 bases agree with TRBD2. Germline CDR1 SGHRS, CDR2 YFSETQ. The CDR3 is 16 residues long. V lost 0 bases, J lost 3 bases, and 6 bases stayed unmatched. Here the CDR3 reads CASSLVAGGGTDTQYF. The CDR3 nucleotides are TGCGCCAGCAGCTTGGTCGCGGGAGGAGGTACAGATACGCAGTATTTT.

To note about this clone: A junction end diverges from the germline sequence, so it may reflect a read error. The chain has TRBV28 and TRBJ1-2; perhaps TRBD1 as D (5 bases). The CDR3 is 13 residues long. Germline CDR1 reads MDHEN; CDR2 reads SYDVKM. CDR3 nucleotide sequence: TGCACCACCGAAGGGGCAGCGGGTCATGGCTACACCTTC. Protein product: CTTEGAAGHGYTF.

V and J are TRBV18 and TRBJ1-2; 8 bases fit TRBD1. With 1 base clipped from V and 4 bases from J, the junction kept 11 bases outside the gene matches. CDR3 length: 17 amino acids. Germline CDR1 KGHSH, CDR2 LQKENI. The CDR3 DNA reads as TGTGCCAGCTCACCACAAGCCAGGGGGCTAAGGGGCTATGGCTACACCTTC. This encodes CASSPQARGLRGYGYTF.

This clone has only one observation. The chain recombines TRBV5-4 with TRBJ2-1, with TRBD1 identical over 11 bases. Germline lookup yields CDR1 SGHNT and CDR2 YYREEE (reference sequence). The V segment lost 2 bases and the J segment 6 bases; nucleotides outside the gene matches: 7. The CDR3 has 16 amino acids. CDR3 DNA: TGTGCCAGCAGCTTCCCCGGGACAGGGGGGGGCAATGAGCAGTTCTTC. This gives the protein CASSFPGTGGGNEQFF.

The V gene is TRBV9, the J gene TRBJ2-3; 10 nucleotides match TRBD2. Germline V gives CDR1 SGDLS, CDR2 YYNGEE. J gave up 3 bases and V 5 bases, and 6 bases lay outside the gene matches. The CDR3 loop spans 15 amino acids. The chain's CDR3 is CASRKGLASTDTQYF. The CDR3 DNA reads TGTGCCAGCAGAAAGGGACTAGCGTCGACAGATACGCAGTATTTT.

This chain joins TRBV5-1 and TRBJ1-2, with 7 bases identical to TRBD1. The length of the CDR3 is 14 residues. Germline CDR1 is SGHRS and CDR2 is YFSETQ. V shed 4 bases, J shed 7 bases, and the junction held 10 bases outside the gene matches. The CDR3 reads CASSPDGQVVGYTF. In DNA, the CDR3 is TGCGCCAGCAGCCCGGACGGACAGGTCGTTGGCTACACCTTC.

The chain combines TRBV7-9 with TRBJ2-3, with 8 positions matching TRBD1. The germline CDR1 and CDR2 sequences are SEHNR and FQNEAQ (reference sequence). With 5 bases clipped from V and 0 bases from J, the junction kept 7 bases outside the gene matches. The CDR3 consists of 16 residues. The CDR3 is CASSVGTGYSTDTQYF. CDR3 bases: TGTGCCAGCAGCGTAGGGACAGGCTATAGCACAGATACGCAGTATTTT.

This clone has a single count. V and J are TRBV10-2 and TRBJ2-6, with 8 bases identical to TRBD1. Germline V gene lookup returns CDR1 WSHSY and CDR2 SAAADI. The trim removed 5 bases at V and 1 base at J, leaving 7 bases unmatched. This CDR3 contains 17 residues. The CDR3 nucleotides read TGCGCCAGCAGTCGGGACAGGTACCGTTCTGGGGCCAACGTCCTGACTTTC. This encodes CASSRDRYRSGANVLTF.

The rearrangement joins TRBV28 to TRBJ2-1, with 11 nucleotides matching TRBD2. The CDR3 consists of 19 residues. V lost 3 bases, J lost 8 bases, and 18 bases stayed unmatched. The germline V gene encodes CDR1 MDHEN and CDR2 SYDVKM. The CDR3 DNA reads TGTGCCAGCAGTTTGGGGCTAGCGGGAGGCGGCTCTGGAGCATATGAGCAGTTCTTC. It is translated as CASSLGLAGGGSGAYEQFF.

This clone appeared a single time. This sequence joins TRBV7-2 and TRBJ1-1; 9 nucleotides line up with TRBD1. The germline CDR1 and CDR2 sequences are SGHTA and FQGNSA. V was pared by 3 bases and J by 0 bases, with 2 bases of the junction left unmatched. This CDR3 contains 15 residues. The CDR3 region is CASSLGTGLNTEAFF. The CDR3 DNA reads as TGTGCCAGCAGCTTGGGGACAGGGCTGAACACTGAAGCTTTCTTT.

The J gene is TRBJ1-2, the V gene TRBV4-1, with D maybe TRBD1 (5 bases). With 3 bases removed from V and 0 bases from J, the gap between germline ends came to 23 bases. Germline loops: CDR1 MGHRA, CDR2 YSYEKL. This CDR3 spans 19 amino acids. In DNA form, the CDR3 reads TGCGCCAGCAGCCATTCCGTTGGGGCCGCCTCTAATTCTAACTATGGCTACACCTTC. Residues: CASSHSVGAASNSNYGYTF.

The rearrangement links TRBV28 to TRBJ1-5; unclear D gene. There are 13 residues in the CDR3. Deletions cut 4 bases from V and 1 base from J, with 5 bases between. Germline V CDR1 and CDR2: MDHEN, SYDVKM. The CDR3 protein is CASSSQSNQPQHF. CDR3 bases: TGTGCCAGCAGTTCACAGAGCAATCAGCCCCAGCATTTT.

Here the CDR3 DNA reads TGTGCCAGCAGACCGACAGGGACCTACGAGCAGTACTTC. Protein: CASRPTGTYEQYF. This chain joins TRBV6-5 and TRBJ2-7; the match to TRBD1 covers 7 bases. The V and J ends lost 6 bases and 2 bases, in that order; junction bases with no gene match: 4. Germline V gene lookup returns CDR1 MNHEY and CDR2 SVGAGI. This CDR3 region has 13 residues.

This rearrangement joins TRBV7-2 to TRBJ2-4; 9 bases line up with TRBD1. Germline V gene lookup returns CDR1 SGHTA and CDR2 FQGNSA. This CDR3 region has 16 residues. V dropped 8 bases and J dropped 7; count of bases not matched to a gene: 15. The CDR3 DNA sequence: TGTGCCAGCGGGGATACAGGGGGCGCGATCGCGAACATTCAGTACTTC. It specifies CASGDTGGAIANIQYF. Looking up the rest from reference TRBV7-2 and TRBJ2-4 gives the full variable domain: GAGVSQSPSNKVTEKGKDVELRCDPISGHTALYWYRQSLGQGLEFLIYFQGNSAPDKSGLPSDRFSAERTGGSVSTLTIQRTQQEDSAVYLCASGDTGGAIANIQYFGAGTRLSVL.

The J gene is TRBJ1-5, the V gene TRBV16; D is ambiguous. Looked up from germline, CDR1 is KGHSY and CDR2 is FQNENV. V was trimmed by 4 bases and J by 2 bases, leaving 18 bases between them. The CDR3 runs 17 residues. CDR3 nucleotides: TGTGCCAGCAGCCCCGAGGAGGTGAGGGCTGGCAATCAGCCCCAGCATTTT. Translation: CASSPEEVRAGNQPQHF.

In this sample, this clone turned up once. This chain links TRBV5-1 with TRBJ2-1; 7 bases map to TRBD2. Germline V gene data show CDR1 as SGHRS and CDR2 as YFSETQ. The CDR3 extends over 15 amino acids. V lost 0 bases, J lost 5 bases, and 5 bases stayed unmatched. The CDR3 region is CASSLGLAVHNEQFF. DNA of the CDR3: TGCGCCAGCAGCTTGGGACTAGCAGTCCACAATGAGCAGTTCTTC.

The chain is built from TRBV5-4 and TRBJ1-5; D possibly corresponds to TRBD1 (6 bases). Per the germline V gene, CDR1 is SGHNT and CDR2 is YYREEE (reference sequence). The CDR3 loop spans 15 amino acids. Trimming pared 0 bases from V and 2 bases from J, leaving 9 bases between. The CDR3 nucleotides read TGTGCCAGCAGCTTGGGTCCAGGGGGCAATCAGCCCCAGCATTTT. Translated: CASSLGPGGNQPQHF.

The count of this clone is one. The rearrangement links TRBV30 to TRBJ2-5, with 8 bases matching TRBD2. The CDR3 runs 13 residues. Unmatched junction bases numbered 9, after V lost 5 bases and J lost 7 bases. Germline V gene data show CDR1 as GTSNPN and CDR2 as SVGIG (reference sequence). The CDR3 DNA reads TGTGCCTGGGGGTTAGTGGCGGGAGGGACCCAGTACTTC. The encoded protein is CAWGLVAGGTQYF.